The 10 T cell receptor beta chains presented below share a single source sample, sequenced in a study of blood T cell repertoires in COVID-19. Using immunoSEQ multiplex PCR, the repertoire was profiled, and TCRdb retains in-frame clones only, with some absent. The table includes under 100,000 clones, around four fifths detected once. Sequencing was performed on peripheral blood. Receptors were obtained from an elderly man with active or convalescent COVID-19.

This clone was seen a handful of times. The V gene is TRBV9, the J gene TRBJ2-3; TRBD1 aligns across 9 bases. The CDR3 runs 16 residues. Germline-derived CDR1 and CDR2 are SGDLS and YYNGEE. The J segment lost 4 bases and the V segment lost 1 base, leaving 7 bases of the junction unmatched. CDR3: CASSVQGTGGADTQYF. DNA of the CDR3: TGTGCCAGCAGCGTACAGGGAACAGGGGGCGCAGATACGCAGTATTTT.

The rearrangement links TRBV7-6 to TRBJ2-3; D might be TRBD1 (6 bases). Germline-derived CDR1 and CDR2 are SGHVS and FNYEAQ. The germline V and J ends were trimmed by 3 bases and 1 base, with 14 bases remaining between them. CDR3 length equals 16 residues. The CDR3 coding sequence is TGTGCCAGCAGCTTGACGGACAGTCAGGGCACAGATACGCAGTATTTT. This sequence encodes CASSLTDSQGTDTQYF.

The table lists this clone with a few counts. J is TRBJ2-1 and V is TRBV9, with TRBD2 matching 7 bases. Unmatched junction bases numbered 5, after V lost 1 base and J lost 4 bases. The germline gives CDR1 SGDLS, CDR2 YYNGEE. The CDR3 is 15 amino acids. The CDR3 nucleotides are TGTGCCAGCAGCGTATCCAGCGGGGAGTACAATGAGCAGTTCTTC. It translates to CASSVSSGEYNEQFF.

V gene TRBV10-3 combines with J gene TRBJ2-7, with TRBD2 as a possible D gene (5 bases). Germline values: CDR1 ENHRY, CDR2 SYGVKD. The V end lost 4 bases, the J end lost 3 bases, and 7 bases lay between the germline ends. The CDR3 runs 12 residues. The CDR3 DNA reads as TGTGCCATCAGTGGGACTGGCTACGAGCAGTACGTC. It specifies CAISGTGYEQYV.

Note on this clone: An end of the junction does not agree with germline; a read error may underlie this. The rearrangement uses TRBV7-7 and TRBJ1-3; 7 nucleotides align to TRBD1. Germline V CDR1 and CDR2: SSHAT, FNYEAQ (reference sequence). The length of the CDR3 is 14 residues. The CDR3 protein is CASSPGTAGNTIYF. CDR3 sequence (DNA): TGTGCTAGCAGTCCCGGGACAGCGGGAAACACCATATATTTT.

The chain carries TRBV28 and TRBJ2-5; 9 bases are a match to TRBD2. The CDR3 totals 13 residues. Germline V lookup: CDR1 MDHEN, CDR2 SYDVKM. With V trimmed by 10 bases and J by 2 bases, 5 bases remained unmatched. CDR3 nucleotide sequence: TGTGCCACCTTAGCGGGGGCACAAGAGACCCAGTACTTC. The encoded protein is CATLAGAQETQYF.

The chain joins TRBV24-1 to TRBJ2-3, with D tentatively TRBD2 (6 bases). Germline CDR1 and CDR2: KGHDR and SFDVKD. V dropped 5 bases and J dropped 1 base, with 18 bases sitting between them. The CDR3 contains 17 residues. CDR3 region: CATSARGWRERTDTQYF. The CDR3 DNA sequence: TGTGCCACCAGTGCCCGGGGGTGGAGGGAACGCACAGATACGCAGTATTTT.

The V gene is TRBV28, the J gene TRBJ1-4, with TRBD1 matching 7 bases. V shed 6 bases, J shed 8 bases, and the junction held 9 bases outside the gene matches. There are 14 residues in the CDR3. Germline assignment: CDR1 MDHEN and CDR2 SYDVKM. CDR3 bases: TGTGCCAGCAGACTGGAGGGGGCCACGGAAAAACTGTTTTTT. Protein sequence: CASRLEGATEKLFF.

This clone was recorded once. This sequence joins TRBV6-2 or TRBV6-3 and TRBJ2-3; D is possibly TRBD2 (6 bases). CDR3 length: 12 amino acids. V was cut by 5 bases and J by 3 bases, with 6 bases left in between. Per the germline V gene, CDR1 is MNHEY and CDR2 is SVGEGT. CDR3 coding DNA: TGTGCCAGCAGTGGAGGGACAGATACGCAGTATTTT. Translating gives CASSGGTDTQYF.

V is TRBV7-2 and J is TRBJ1-5; D is unresolved. V lost 6 bases and J lost 2, with 14 bases in between. The CDR3 consists of 15 residues. Per the germline V gene, CDR1 is SGHTA and CDR2 is FQGNSA. The CDR3 DNA reads as TGTGCCAGCAGTCAAGGAGGGCTTGGCAATCAGCCCCAGCATTTT. Translating it yields CASSQGGLGNQPQHF.